The 31 T cell receptor beta chains listed next were all sequenced from one sample in a study of T cell repertoires in cytomegalovirus infection. Their target antigens are unknown. TCRdb called the reads again in MiXCR, with one record for every CDR3 protein. Of about 110,000 distinct CDR3 sequences in the sample, about 9.4% were seen once. Input material: PBMCs, sequenced either directly or after in vitro stimulation (not recorded which). These TCRs come from a human donor in good health (CMV status not recorded). Some clones in this sample may be carry-over from other donors' samples.

This clonotype was picked up a small number of times. The chain employs TRBV24-1 and TRBJ2-4, with 7 nucleotides matching TRBD2. This CDR3 comprises 13 residues. Per the germline V gene, CDR1 is KGHDR and CDR2 is SFDVKD. V was pared by 6 bases and J by 5 bases, with 3 bases of the junction left unmatched. The CDR3 sequence is CATSLSGENIQYF. As DNA, the CDR3 is TGTGCCACCAGTTTAAGCGGGGAAAACATTCAGTACTTC.

The chain joins TRBV5-1 to TRBJ1-3; the D gene is possibly TRBD1 (6 bases). V dropped 0 bases and J dropped 2 bases, with 15 bases sitting between them. This CDR3 is built from 17 residues. The V gene's germline CDR1 is SGHRS and CDR2 YFSETQ. CDR3 nucleotides: TGCGCCAGCAGCTTGGGTAGTCAGGGGAGGCCTGGAAACACCATATATTTT. This gives the protein CASSLGSQGRPGNTIYF. The full variable domain, with the rest looked up from reference TRBV5-1 and TRBJ1-3, is KAGVTQTPRYLIKTRGQQVTLSCSPISGHRSVSWYQQTPGQGLQFLFEYFSETQRNKGNFPGRFSGRQFSNSRSEMNVSTLELGDSALYLCASSLGSQGRPGNTIYFGEGSWLTVV.

This clonotype was detected ten times or more. The chain recombines TRBV7-2 with TRBJ2-3, with D possibly being TRBD1 or TRBD2 (5 bases each). Germline V gene data show CDR1 as SGHTA and CDR2 as FQGNSA. This CDR3 contains 16 residues. V lost 6 bases and J lost 2, with 18 bases in between. This CDR3 reads CASRRTGTVYTDTQYF. The CDR3 region has the DNA TGTGCCAGCAGGCGTACCGGGACGGTCTACACAGATACGCAGTATTTT.

This clonotype was observed a handful of times. The J gene is TRBJ2-5, the V gene TRBV5-1; 10 positions agree with TRBD2. Trimming at V came to 4 bases and at J to 1 base, leaving 4 bases not matched to a gene. The CDR3 spans 15 residues. In germline, CDR1 is SGHRS, CDR2 YFSETQ. This CDR3 is CASSVAGGPQETQYF. The CDR3 nucleotides read TGCGCCAGCAGCGTAGCGGGAGGACCCCAAGAGACCCAGTACTTC.

There are many counts of this clonotype. The rearrangement joins TRBV12-3 or TRBV12-4 to TRBJ2-7; tentative D call: TRBD2 (6 bases). The CDR3 has 11 amino acids. The V end lost 5 bases, the J end lost 4 bases, and 6 bases lay between the germline ends. The CDR3 nucleotides read TGTGCCAGCAGTGGGAGGTACGAGCAGTACTTC. Amino acid sequence: CASSGRYEQYF.

In this sample, this clonotype turned up many times. The chain is built from TRBV7-8 and TRBJ2-1; 7 nucleotides line up with TRBD1. Germline CDR1 SGHVS, CDR2 FQNEAQ. The CDR3 sequence is 17 residues long. Losses at the gene ends were 1 base for V and 7 bases for J; bases not matched to a gene: 13. The CDR3 sequence is CASSLDLGDPRGNEQFF. The CDR3 DNA sequence: TGTGCCAGCAGCTTAGATCTAGGAGACCCCAGGGGGAATGAGCAGTTCTTC.

This clonotype has more than one count but fewer than ten. This chain links TRBV3-1 with TRBJ2-1; D is unresolved. This CDR3 is 15 amino acids long. Germline CDR1 and CDR2: LGHDT and YNNKEL (reference sequence). Trimming removed 5 bases from V and 1 base from J, with 12 bases in between. The CDR3 spells CASSFRVGSYNEQFF. CDR3 nucleotide sequence: TGTGCCAGCAGCTTCCGCGTGGGATCCTACAATGAGCAGTTCTTC.

V is TRBV2 and J is TRBJ2-5; D is possibly TRBD1 (5 bases). The ends were cut back, 4 bases at V and 5 bases at J, with 11 bases in the middle. The V gene's germline CDR1 is SNHLY and CDR2 FYNNEI. CDR3 size: 13 residues. CDR3 in amino acids: CASSADSRETQYF. CDR3 nucleotide sequence: TGTGCCAGCAGTGCAGACAGCCGGGAGACCCAGTACTTC.

This clonotype was found many times. V gene TRBV5-3 combines with J gene TRBJ1-1; D uncertain. TRBV5-3 is known as an ORF, though its function is uncertain. The CDR3 contains 17 residues. The ends were cut back, 5 bases at V and 0 bases at J, with 20 bases in the middle. The CDR3 protein is CARRQIGRQLMNTEAFF. Written as DNA, the CDR3 is TGTGCCAGAAGGCAAATAGGACGGCAGTTAATGAACACTGAAGCTTTCTTT.

This clonotype has just a few counts. This chain uses TRBV4-1 with TRBJ1-1; 7 bases map to TRBD1. CDR1 and CDR2 from the germline V gene are MGHRA and YSYEKL. V shed 3 bases and J 5 bases; nucleotides not matched to a gene: 9. There are 15 residues in the CDR3. This CDR3 is CASSHPDREGTEAFF. The CDR3 DNA follows: TGCGCCAGCAGCCATCCAGACAGGGAGGGGACTGAAGCTTTCTTT.

A few counts support this clonotype. The rearrangement joins TRBV28 to TRBJ2-1; tentatively, D is TRBD2 (5 bases). The CDR3 is made up of 12 amino acids. Germline loops: CDR1 MDHEN, CDR2 SYDVKM. Trimming removed 2 bases from V and 12 bases from J, with 11 bases in between. The CDR3 loop is CASSLTAVWQFF. CDR3 DNA sequence: TGTGCCAGCAGTTTAACAGCGGTGTGGCAGTTCTTC.

This clonotype has a count of ten or more. The J gene is TRBJ2-7, the V gene TRBV4-1, with TRBD2 as a possible D gene (5 bases). CDR3 length: 15 residues. CDR1 and CDR2 (germline): MGHRA, YSYEKL. V lost 1 base to trimming and J lost 2 bases, with 12 bases between them. The CDR3 protein is CASSQAQRAPYEQYF. CDR3 nucleotides: TGCGCCAGCAGCCAAGCCCAGAGGGCCCCCTACGAGCAGTACTTC.

This clonotype was counted many times. The J gene is TRBJ1-5, the V gene TRBV28, with D uncertain. The CDR3 contains 16 residues. Per germline, CDR1 MDHEN and CDR2 SYDVKM. The V gene lost 3 bases and the J gene lost 3 bases, with 15 bases spanning the gap. This CDR3 is CASSLEAGRNNQPQHF. CDR3 DNA: TGTGCCAGCAGTTTGGAGGCAGGCCGAAACAATCAGCCCCAGCATTTT.

Many counts were recorded for this clonotype. The V call is TRBV28, the J call TRBJ2-7; D is undetermined. Germline values: CDR1 MDHEN, CDR2 SYDVKM. This CDR3 region has 15 residues. V lost 1 base, J lost 0 bases, and 10 bases lay in between. The DNA for the CDR3 is TGTGCCAGCAGTTTATTACACGGTAACTCCTACGAGCAGTACTTC. Translation: CASSLLHGNSYEQYF.

The chain couples TRBV4-1 to TRBJ1-2; D possibly corresponds to TRBD1 (5 bases). The ends were cut back, 2 bases at V and 6 bases at J, with 13 bases in the middle. The CDR3 spans 14 residues. Germline CDR1 and CDR2: MGHRA and YSYEKL. The CDR3 coding sequence is TGCGCCAGCAGCCAAAGATCGGGGGTAGATGGCTACACCTTC. Amino acid sequence: CASSQRSGVDGYTF.

This clonotype showed up many times. The chain carries TRBV7-9 and TRBJ2-6; D might be TRBD1 or TRBD2, each matching 5 bases. Germline-derived CDR1 and CDR2 are SEHNR and FQNEAQ (reference sequence). Trimming stripped 5 bases from V and 0 bases from J, with 29 bases between. The CDR3 is 22 amino acids. CDR3 DNA: TGTGCCAGCAGCCTCTGGGAGTTCGGTCTAGGGGACGTTGTCTCTGGGGCCAACGTCCTGACTTTC. It encodes CASSLWEFGLGDVVSGANVLTF.

This clonotype was seen many times. The genes are TRBV7-2 and TRBJ2-1, with 10 nucleotides matching TRBD2. Looked up from germline, CDR1 is SGHTA and CDR2 is FQGNSA. The length of the CDR3 is 18 residues. Unmatched junction bases numbered 9, after V lost 4 bases and J lost 0 bases. CDR3 protein: CASSSGLAVSSSYNEQFF. The CDR3 region has the DNA TGTGCCAGCAGCTCTGGACTAGCGGTCTCTTCCTCCTACAATGAGCAGTTCTTC.

This chain connects TRBV6-5 to TRBJ2-7; 9 bases align to TRBD2. After removal of 6 bases from V and 2 bases from J, the junction contained 11 bases not matched to a gene. Germline V gives CDR1 MNHEY, CDR2 SVGAGI. This CDR3 comprises 16 residues. CDR3 protein: CASRRGSTSGTYEQYV. The CDR3 DNA reads TGTGCCAGCAGGAGAGGATCGACTAGCGGCACCTACGAGCAGTACGTC.

The sample holds a few counts of this clonotype. The chain joins TRBV27 to TRBJ1-6, with D unclear. CDR1 and CDR2 (germline): MNHEY, SMNVEV (reference sequence). Trimming took off 5 bases at V and 7 bases at J, with 15 bases between the two ends. The CDR3 has 15 amino acids. CDR3 in DNA: TGTGCCAGCAGTCCCTCCGGTGGGGAGAATTCACCCCTCCACTTT. Encoded protein: CASSPSGGENSPLHF.

This clonotype has a count of ten or more. The V and J genes are TRBV7-2 and TRBJ2-1; TRBD2 agrees at 9 bases. From germline, CDR1 is SGHTA and CDR2 FQGNSA. V was clipped by 5 bases and J by 2 bases; unmatched bases: 7. This CDR3 spans 16 amino acids. CDR3 protein: CASSPAGLATYNEQFF. The CDR3 nucleotides read TGTGCCAGCAGCCCAGCGGGACTAGCCACCTACAATGAGCAGTTCTTC. Combining the CDR3 with reference TRBV7-2 and TRBJ2-1 gives the whole variable domain GAGVSQSPSNKVTEKGKDVELRCDPISGHTALYWYRQSLGQGLEFLIYFQGNSAPDKSGLPSDRFSAERTGGSVSTLTIQRTQQEDSAVYLCASSPAGLATYNEQFFGPGTRLTVL.

The genes are TRBV5-4 and TRBJ2-2, with D perhaps assigned TRBD1 or TRBD2 (5 bases each). CDR1 is SGHNT and CDR2 is YYREEE in the germline V gene (reference sequence). The length of the CDR3 is 15 residues. Trimming left V 7 bases short and J 2 bases short, with 15 bases between. The CDR3 coding sequence is TGTGCCAGCGCTGAGGGTAGGGGAAACACCGGGGAGCTGTTTTTT. It is translated as CASAEGRGNTGELFF.

This clonotype was counted at least ten times. The rearrangement uses TRBV6-1 and TRBJ1-1; TRBD1 agrees at 9 bases. Looked up from germline, CDR1 is MNHNS and CDR2 is SASEGT. The CDR3 is 13 amino acids. J gave up 3 bases and V 6 bases, and 2 bases lay outside the gene matches. CDR3 in amino acids: CASRHRGHTEAFF. The CDR3, as DNA: TGTGCCAGCAGGCACAGGGGGCACACTGAAGCTTTCTTT.

This clonotype was recorded a few times. The gene calls are TRBV12-3 or TRBV12-4 and TRBJ1-4; maybe TRBD1 (5 bases). Between the trimmed V and J ends, which lost 3 bases and 5 bases, there was a span of 10 bases. This CDR3 has 14 residues. CDR3 nucleotide sequence: TGTGCCAGCAGTTTTCGGTGGGGGAATGAAAAACTGTTTTTT. This gives the protein CASSFRWGNEKLFF.

The gene calls are TRBV6-4 and TRBJ2-3, with 7 positions matching TRBD1. From germline, CDR1 is MRHNA and CDR2 SNTAGT. The CDR3 has 15 residues. J lost 2 bases, V lost 3 bases, and 5 bases had no gene match. Here the CDR3 reads CASSEQGRFTDTQYF. Written as DNA, the CDR3 is TGTGCCAGCAGTGAACAGGGGCGTTTCACAGATACGCAGTATTTT.

A few counts support this clonotype. The chain employs TRBV6-2 or TRBV6-3 and TRBJ2-2, with 7 bases fitting TRBD2. V lost 5 bases, J lost 5 bases, and 8 bases stayed unmatched. Per the germline V gene, CDR1 is MNHEY and CDR2 is SVGEGT. This CDR3 has 15 residues. The CDR3 nucleotides read TGTGCCAGCAGTATCAGACTAGCTGGGACCGGGGAGCTGTTTTTT. The encoded protein is CASSIRLAGTGELFF.

The chain recombines TRBV18 with TRBJ1-1, with TRBD1 matching 7 bases. The CDR3 has 12 residues. Trimming cost V 1 base and J 8 bases; bases outside gene matches: 1. Per the germline V gene, CDR1 is KGHSH and CDR2 is LQKENI. CDR3 in amino acids: CASSPLQGEAFF. CDR3 nucleotides: TGTGCCAGCTCACCACTACAGGGGGAAGCTTTCTTT.

The V and J genes are TRBV7-9 and TRBJ2-7, with 12 nucleotides matching TRBD2. The V gene's germline CDR1 is SEHNR and CDR2 FQNEAQ (reference sequence). The CDR3 length is 15 residues. After removal of 5 bases from V and 2 bases from J, the junction contained 4 bases not matched to a gene. CDR3 DNA sequence: TGTGCCAGCAGCCGGACTAGCGGGGCTACCTACGAGCAGTACTTC. This gives the protein CASSRTSGATYEQYF.

In this sample, this clonotype turned up many times. V and J are TRBV9 and TRBJ2-1, with 8 bases fitting TRBD2. Germline V lookup: CDR1 SGDLS, CDR2 YYNGEE. The CDR3 is 17 amino acids. Trimming removed 0 bases from V and 8 bases from J; junction bases left unmatched: 13. The CDR3: CASSVARFSGRADEQFF. CDR3 in DNA: TGTGCCAGCAGCGTAGCCCGTTTCTCCGGGAGGGCCGATGAGCAGTTCTTC.

The chain combines TRBV7-6 with TRBJ2-5, with 9 nucleotides matching TRBD1. This CDR3 has 16 amino acids. J was trimmed by 0 bases and V by 5 bases; bases with no gene match: 7. CDR1 is SGHVS and CDR2 is FNYEAQ in the germline V gene. Here the CDR3 DNA reads TGTGCCAGCAGCCAACCGGGACAGGGAAACCAAGAGACCCAGTACTTC. Translated, it gives CASSQPGQGNQETQYF.

The rearrangement links TRBV2 to TRBJ1-1; D might be TRBD1 (5 bases). The germline V and J ends were trimmed by 4 bases and 3 bases, with 12 bases remaining between them. The CDR3 contains 14 residues. Germline V gene sequence: CDR1 SNHLY, CDR2 FYNNEI. The CDR3 nucleotides are TGTGCCAGCAGTGTTTCGCAGGGACACACTGAAGCTTTCTTT. Amino acids: CASSVSQGHTEAFF. Complete variable domain (other parts from reference TRBV2 and TRBJ1-1): EPEVTQTPSHQVTQMGQEVILRCVPISNHLYFYWYRQILGQKVEFLVSFYNNEISEKSEIFDDQFSVERPDGSNFTLKIRSTKLEDSAMYFCASSVSQGHTEAFFGQGTRLTVV.

Ten or more counts support this clonotype. This chain links TRBV5-6 with TRBJ2-5; D ambiguous. V lost 1 base and J 5 bases, leaving 12 bases between the germline ends. There are 14 residues in the CDR3. CDR1 is SGHDT, CDR2 YYEEEE, per germline. For the CDR3, the DNA is TGTGCCAGCAGCTTGTCCTCTAGTCGGGAGACCCAGTACTTC. Its protein product is CASSLSSSRETQYF.